This T cell receptor (beta chain) was identified in a study of metastatic and nonmetastatic thyroid tumors. MiXCR was used by TCRdb to re-call the PCR reads. The sample lists tens of thousands of clones, roughly 16% occurring once. By sample share, this clone is medium-sized. Not a single patient had been given any form of treatment at any point before undergoing thyroid surgery. The CDR3 spans 15 residues. Germline values: CDR1 MDHEN, CDR2 SYDVKM. The ends were cut back, 2 bases at V and 4 bases at J, with 14 bases in the middle. V gene TRBV28 combines with J gene TRBJ1-1; D not certain. This TCR derives from a male donor with papillary thyroid cancer or a benign thyroid nodule (not recorded which). Some clones in this sample may be carry-over from other donors' samples. Sequencing input: blood. DNA for the CDR3: TGTGCCAGCAGTTTAGATCCCGGGAGGGTCACTGAAGCTTTCTTT. Its protein product is CASSLDPGRVTEAFF.